This T cell receptor (beta chain) was obtained from a study of T cells in Graves' hyperthyroidism and ophthalmopathy (dated by TCRdb to between 2018 and 2021). Broadly, across the study: Peripheral blood was sampled at the time of initial diagnosis, prior to any treatment. Whether ophthalmopathy could be predicted prospectively was tested in an independent validation cohort made up of about 18 hyperthyroidism patients plus 17 patients who later progressed to ophthalmopathy. The study also compared thyroid tissue and blood T-cell repertoires from several Graves' hyperthyroidism patients. For training and testing, the roughly 97 patients in the discovery cohort were randomly divided in a 7:3 ratio. The paper describes TCR Vbeta CDR3 sequencing of about 140 peripheral blood samples, made up of 43 ophthalmopathy patients, more than 70 hyperthyroidism patients and 17 progressor patients. TCR V-J signatures able to tell the groups apart were searched for in a discovery cohort of more than 90 patients, of whom fewer than 45 had Graves' ophthalmopathy and 57 had stable Graves' hyperthyroidism. After blood sampling, hyperthyroidism patients were treated with methimazole at a starting dose of 30 mg daily, and ophthalmopathy patients were treated with high-dose intravenous methylprednisolone.

Overall results and qualifications from the work: Sample size was not statistically predetermined, and investigators were not blinded to group allocation. A model built on a 13 V-J signature distinguished ophthalmopathy from stable hyperthyroidism, reaching 87.88% sensitivity and 81.08% specificity in cross-validation and 80%/75% in testing. In validation, progression to ophthalmopathy was predicted by the model with nearly 71% sensitivity and around 75% specificity, a median of approximately 7.1 months before onset. Most expanded thyroid clonotypes (frequency above 0.001) were also detected in blood, suggesting blood repertoires may reflect thyroid immune responses.

There are many counts of this clonotype. This receptor's antigen is unknown. Base qualities are not provided; no much larger clone lies one nucleotide away. Hyperthyroidism patients were aged 18 to 65 years and newly diagnosed, with disease duration of less than 2 months. Exclusion was applied to patients with uncontrolled infections, other autoimmune diseases, pregnancy or lactation. Diagnoses relied on clinical symptoms, serum thyroxine and TRAb, thyroid ultrasound and orbital computed tomography. Blood from progressor patients was collected at the time of first diagnosis with hyperthyroidism, before any ophthalmopathy symptoms had appeared. PBMCs were separated from under 11 ml of fresh peripheral blood using Ficoll-Paque density gradient centrifugation. Progressor patients were initially diagnosed with Graves' hyperthyroidism and developed ophthalmopathy during follow-up. Trizol reagent was used to extract total RNA, and RNA quality was then checked on an Agilent 2100 Bioanalyzer.

The CDR3 starts with the cysteine, ends with the phenylalanine, and has 14 residues. The CDR3 DNA has 42 bases and is translated from base 1. V drops 5 bases and J drops 4 bases, leaving 11 bases in between. Looking up the germline V gene yields CDR1 MNHNS and CDR2 SASEGT. The TCR beta CDR3 regions were amplified from RNA transcripts. The first round of RT-PCR for the TCR CDR3 was performed with the HTBI primer set and the Qiagen OneStep RT-PCR kit. The libraries were constructed in a second round of multiplex PCR and then size-selected and purified. Paired-end sequencing of the libraries was performed with 100 bp reads on an Illumina HiSeq2000. As for how the authors treated the data: SOAPnuke was used to process the raw data, removing reads that contained adapters or uncalled bases, had a mean Phred below 15, or lacked an exact match to the constant primer or identifier. High-quality paired reads were merged with COPE v1.2.5, and unique nucleotide sequences were defined as clonotypes. Clonotypes were aligned to IMGT TRBV, TRBD and TRBJ reference segments using MiTCR v1.1. The analysis was restricted to V-J combinations with a frequency above 0.0001, which together covered roughly 99% of the repertoires. The TCS score was defined as the ratio of F50 (clonal expansion) to E x V (chaos), calculated using BLOSUM62-based TCRdist between CDR3 peptides within each V-J. Welch's t-statistics and random forest reduced 500 to 650 V-J features to roughly 13, which were used in a naive Bayes classifier (R e1071). TCRdb applied fastp at Q25 and MiXCR to the public reads, then kept only in-frame beta chains. Merged by CDR3 protein, the rows form single entries marked with the most common genes and DNA. The V and J calls and clone size are TCRdb's, not the authors'. The table for this sample lists approximately 150,000 distinct CDR3 sequences; over 8% of them were counted only once. The top ten clonotypes cover around 20% of the sample.

Sequences were obtained from blood. This TCR came from a woman younger than 35 with Graves' hyperthyroidism that later progressed to Graves' ophthalmopathy. This chain is built from TRBV6-1 and TRBJ2-2; matching of 5 bases hints at TRBD1 as the D gene. The DNA sequence is given as TGTGCCAGCAGTTACGGACACTCCACCGGGGAGCTGTTTTTT. Translated, this is CASSYGHSTGELFF.